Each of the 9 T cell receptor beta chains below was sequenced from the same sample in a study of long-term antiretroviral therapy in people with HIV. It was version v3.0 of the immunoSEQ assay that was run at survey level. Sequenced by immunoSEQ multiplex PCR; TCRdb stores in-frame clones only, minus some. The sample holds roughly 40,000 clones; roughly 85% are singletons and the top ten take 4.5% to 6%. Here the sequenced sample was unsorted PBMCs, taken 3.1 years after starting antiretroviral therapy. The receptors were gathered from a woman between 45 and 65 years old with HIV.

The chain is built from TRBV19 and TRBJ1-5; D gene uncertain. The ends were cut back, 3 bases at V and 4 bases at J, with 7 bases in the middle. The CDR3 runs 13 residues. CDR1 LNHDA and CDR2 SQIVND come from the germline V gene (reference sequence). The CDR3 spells CASSMDINQPQHF. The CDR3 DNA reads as TGTGCCAGTAGTATGGATATTAATCAGCCCCAGCATTTT.

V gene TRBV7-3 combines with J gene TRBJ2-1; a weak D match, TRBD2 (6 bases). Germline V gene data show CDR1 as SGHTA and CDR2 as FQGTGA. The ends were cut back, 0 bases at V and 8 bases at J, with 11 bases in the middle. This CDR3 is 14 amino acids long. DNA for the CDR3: TGTGCCAGCAGCTTAACGACGGGACTTCATGAGCAGTTCTTC. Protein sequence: CASSLTTGLHEQFF. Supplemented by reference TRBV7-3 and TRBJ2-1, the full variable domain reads GAGVSQTPSNKVTEKGKYVELRCDPISGHTALYWYRQSLGQGPEFLIYFQGTGAADDSGLPNDRFFAVRPEGSVSTLKIQRTERGDSAVYLCASSLTTGLHEQFFGPGTRLTVL.

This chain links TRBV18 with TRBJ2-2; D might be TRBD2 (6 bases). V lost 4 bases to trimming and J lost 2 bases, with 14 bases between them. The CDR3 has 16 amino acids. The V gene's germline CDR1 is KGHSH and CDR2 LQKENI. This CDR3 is CASSQRGVLNTGELFF. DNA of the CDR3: TGTGCCAGCTCACAACGCGGGGTTTTAAACACCGGGGAGCTGTTTTTT.

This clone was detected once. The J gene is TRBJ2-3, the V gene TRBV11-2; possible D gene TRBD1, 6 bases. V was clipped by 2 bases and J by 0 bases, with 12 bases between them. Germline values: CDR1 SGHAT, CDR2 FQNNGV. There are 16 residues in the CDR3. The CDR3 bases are TGTGCCAGCAGCTTATTTGGGGGCCTTAGCACAGATACGCAGTATTTT. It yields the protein CASSLFGGLSTDTQYF.

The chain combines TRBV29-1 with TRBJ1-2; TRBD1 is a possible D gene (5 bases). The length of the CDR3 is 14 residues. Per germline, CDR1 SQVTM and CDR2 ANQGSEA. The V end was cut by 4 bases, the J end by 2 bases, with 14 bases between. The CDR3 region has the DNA TGCAGCGTTGCCGAGGGACTCGGAAACTATGGCTACACCTTC. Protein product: CSVAEGLGNYGYTF.

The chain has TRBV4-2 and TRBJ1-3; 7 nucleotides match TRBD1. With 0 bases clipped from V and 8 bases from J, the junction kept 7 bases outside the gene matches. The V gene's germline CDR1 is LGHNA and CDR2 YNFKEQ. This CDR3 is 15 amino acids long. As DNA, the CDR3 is TGTGCCAGCAGCCAAGAAAACAGGGGATTGGACACCATATATTTT. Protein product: CASSQENRGLDTIYF.

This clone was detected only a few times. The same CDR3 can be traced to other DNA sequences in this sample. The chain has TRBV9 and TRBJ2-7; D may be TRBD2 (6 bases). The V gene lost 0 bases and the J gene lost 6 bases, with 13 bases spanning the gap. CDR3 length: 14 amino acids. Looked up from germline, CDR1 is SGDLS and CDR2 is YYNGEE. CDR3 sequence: CASSVGPMEGEQYF. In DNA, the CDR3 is TGTGCCAGCAGCGTAGGCCCCATGGAGGGCGAGCAGTACTTC.

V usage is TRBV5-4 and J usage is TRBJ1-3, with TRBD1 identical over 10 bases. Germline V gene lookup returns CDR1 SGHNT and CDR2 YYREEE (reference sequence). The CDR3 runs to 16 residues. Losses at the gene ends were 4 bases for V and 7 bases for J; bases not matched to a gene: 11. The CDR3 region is CASSTGQGISGNTIYF. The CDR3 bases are TGTGCCAGCAGCACGGGACAGGGGATCTCCGGGAACACCATATATTTT.

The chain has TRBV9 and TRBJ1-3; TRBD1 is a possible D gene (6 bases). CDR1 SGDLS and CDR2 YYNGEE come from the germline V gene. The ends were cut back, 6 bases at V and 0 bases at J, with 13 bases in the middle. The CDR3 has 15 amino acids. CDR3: CASTRQASSGNTIYF. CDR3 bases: TGTGCCAGCACCCGACAGGCTTCCTCTGGAAACACCATATATTTT.